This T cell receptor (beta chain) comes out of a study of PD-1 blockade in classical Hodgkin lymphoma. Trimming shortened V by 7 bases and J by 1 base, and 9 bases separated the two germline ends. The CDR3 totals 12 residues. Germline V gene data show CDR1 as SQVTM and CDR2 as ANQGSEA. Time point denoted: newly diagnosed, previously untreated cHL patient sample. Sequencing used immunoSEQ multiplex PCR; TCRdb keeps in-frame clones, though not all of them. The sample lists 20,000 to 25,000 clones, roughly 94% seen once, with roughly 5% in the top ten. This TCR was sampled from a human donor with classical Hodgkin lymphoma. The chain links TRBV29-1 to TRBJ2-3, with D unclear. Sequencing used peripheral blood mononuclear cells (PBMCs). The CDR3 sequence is CSGARGTDTQYF. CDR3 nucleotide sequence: TGCAGCGGGGCGCGCGGCACAGATACGCAGTATTTT.